The 13 T cell receptor beta chains below all came from one sample that was sequenced in a study of T-cell reconstitution after alpha-beta-depleted transplantation in children. Researchers prepared the TCRbeta library using unique molecular identifiers, the study reports. MiXCR was run by TCRdb on the PCR reads, yielding one entry per CDR3 protein. Among about 58,000 distinct CDR3 sequences listed, 44% were seen once. This specimen was PBMCs, mostly from graft donor cells, taken 360 days after TCRalphabeta/CD19-depleted stem cell transplant. The receptors shown here come from a male patient younger than 18 who had a stem cell transplant for acute lymphoblastic leukemia, so the T cells may come from the graft donor.

The table lists this clonotype with a few counts. This chain joins TRBV7-6 and TRBJ2-6; either TRBD1 or TRBD2 may supply D (5 bases each). The germline gives CDR1 SGHVS, CDR2 FNYEAQ. The length of the CDR3 is 16 residues. V was trimmed by 5 bases and J by 0 bases, leaving 11 bases between them. The chain's CDR3 is CASSRTGGSGANVLTF. The CDR3 DNA sequence: TGTGCCAGCAGCCGTACAGGAGGCTCTGGGGCCAACGTCCTGACTTTC. The full variable domain, its missing parts supplied by reference TRBV7-6 and TRBJ2-6, is GAGVSQSPRYKVTKRGQDVALRCDPISGHVSLYWYRQALGQGPEFLTYFNYEAQQDKSGLPNDRFSAERPEGSISTLTIQRTEQRDSAMYRCASSRTGGSGANVLTFGAGSRLTVL.

This clonotype was counted between two and nine times. V usage is TRBV9 and J usage is TRBJ1-2, with D unresolved. The V end lost 3 bases, the J end lost 2 bases, and 11 bases lay between the germline ends. The CDR3 extends over 14 amino acids. Germline V gene data show CDR1 as SGDLS and CDR2 as YYNGEE. The CDR3 DNA sequence: TGTGCCAGCAGCGGGGTGAGCGGCAACTATGGCTACACCTTC. It translates to CASSGVSGNYGYTF.

This chain connects TRBV20-1 to TRBJ2-6; 11 bases map to TRBD1. J was trimmed by 1 base and V by 2 bases; bases with no gene match: 10. Germline loops: CDR1 DFQATT, CDR2 SNEGSKA (reference sequence). The CDR3 loop spans 19 amino acids. This CDR3 is CSARQRLGDRGSGANVLTF. Written as DNA, the CDR3 is TGCAGTGCTAGACAACGCCTAGGGGACAGGGGGTCTGGGGCCAACGTCCTGACTTTC.

The chain couples TRBV12-3 or TRBV12-4 to TRBJ1-5; D gene uncertain. This CDR3 spans 14 amino acids. V was pared by 3 bases and J by 4 bases, with 10 bases between. CDR3 residues: CASSFTTANQPQHF. Written as DNA, the CDR3 is TGTGCCAGCAGTTTTACGACGGCTAATCAGCCCCAGCATTTT.

This clonotype was seen a handful of times. V and J are TRBV27 and TRBJ1-1; D ambiguous. The CDR3 consists of 14 residues. CDR1 and CDR2 (germline): MNHEY, SMNVEV (reference sequence). The V and J ends lost 4 bases and 1 base respectively, with 10 bases between them. CDR3: CASSYASRNTEAFF. In DNA, the CDR3 is TGTGCCAGCAGTTACGCCTCAAGGAACACTGAAGCTTTCTTT.

V and J are TRBV20-1 and TRBJ1-4; 9 nucleotides align to TRBD1. CDR3 length: 14 residues. From germline, CDR1 is DFQATT and CDR2 SNEGSKA (reference sequence). J was trimmed by 4 bases and V by 5 bases; bases with no gene match: 5. The CDR3 coding sequence is TGCAGTGCTCGCCGGGACAGGGTTAATGAAAAACTGTTTTTT. Encoded protein: CSARRDRVNEKLFF.

In its sample, this clonotype was seen once. The chain recombines TRBV5-1 with TRBJ2-3, with D maybe TRBD2 (6 bases). The V gene's germline CDR1 is SGHRS and CDR2 YFSETQ. V shed 0 bases and J shed 4 bases, with 15 bases lying between them. The CDR3 is 16 residues long. The CDR3 nucleotides read TGCGCCAGCAGCTTGGGGGACTCCGTTCTCTCAGATACGCAGTATTTT. It is translated as CASSLGDSVLSDTQYF.

This clonotype was observed a few times. The chain uses TRBV29-1 and TRBJ2-1, with D perhaps matching TRBD2 (6 bases). Germline assignment: CDR1 SQVTM and CDR2 ANQGSEA. The V and J ends lost 7 bases and 5 bases respectively, with 18 bases between them. This CDR3 contains 14 residues. CDR3 nucleotide sequence: TGCAGCGCTGCTGGGACTTCCAGCCACAATGAGCAGTTCTTC. Its protein product is CSAAGTSSHNEQFF.

The V gene is TRBV12-3 or TRBV12-4, the J gene TRBJ2-7, with D possibly being TRBD1 (6 bases). This CDR3 spans 18 amino acids. V was pared by 3 bases and J by 1 base, with 22 bases between. The CDR3 reads CASSFSRDRSTSSYEQYF. The CDR3 nucleotides are TGTGCCAGCAGTTTTTCCCGCGACAGGTCGACCTCTTCCTACGAGCAGTACTTC.

The table lists this clonotype with a few counts. The V call is TRBV12-3 or TRBV12-4, the J call TRBJ1-3; no reliable D call. With 6 bases removed from V and 4 bases from J, the gap between germline ends came to 4 bases. The CDR3 extends over 11 amino acids. The CDR3 DNA reads TGTGCCAGCAGCCCAGGAAACACCATATATTTT. Translating gives CASSPGNTIYF.

This clonotype was observed once. This chain joins TRBV5-1 and TRBJ2-7, with D tentatively TRBD2 (5 bases). Trimming left V 2 bases short and J 4 bases short, with 16 bases between. Germline V gene data show CDR1 as SGHRS and CDR2 as YFSETQ. CDR3 size: 15 residues. The CDR3 sequence: CASSLGSGYTYEQYF. CDR3 nucleotide sequence: TGCGCCAGCAGCTTAGGGTCGGGGTACACTTACGAGCAGTACTTC.

The rearrangement uses TRBV5-1 and TRBJ2-3; D gene ambiguous. The V gene lost 0 bases and the J gene lost 4 bases, with 12 bases spanning the gap. This CDR3 has 15 amino acids. Germline loops: CDR1 SGHRS, CDR2 YFSETQ. For the CDR3, the DNA is TGCGCCAGCAGCTTGGATTCCGGTTACTCAGATACGCAGTATTTT. Translated: CASSLDSGYSDTQYF.

This clonotype has a handful of counts. This chain uses TRBV5-1 with TRBJ2-1, with TRBD2 matching 7 bases. Unmatched junction bases numbered 5, after V lost 2 bases and J lost 3 bases. The CDR3 covers 15 residues. Germline V gene data show CDR1 as SGHRS and CDR2 as YFSETQ. The CDR3 DNA reads TGCGCCAGCAGCTTCGGCGCGGGAGACTACAATGAGCAGTTCTTC. Translating it yields CASSFGAGDYNEQFF.